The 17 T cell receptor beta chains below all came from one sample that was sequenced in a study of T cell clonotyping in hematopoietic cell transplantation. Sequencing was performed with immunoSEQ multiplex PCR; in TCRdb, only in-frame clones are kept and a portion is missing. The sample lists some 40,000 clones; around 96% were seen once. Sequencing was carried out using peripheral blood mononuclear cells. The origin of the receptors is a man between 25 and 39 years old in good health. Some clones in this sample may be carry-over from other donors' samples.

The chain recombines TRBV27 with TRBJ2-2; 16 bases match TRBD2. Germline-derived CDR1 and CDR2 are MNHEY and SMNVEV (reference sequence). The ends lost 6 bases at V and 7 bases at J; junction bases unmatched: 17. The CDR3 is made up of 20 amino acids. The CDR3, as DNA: TGTGCCAGCAGGCGAAAACCGACGGGACTAGCGGGAGGGCCGATCGGGGAGCTGTTTTTT. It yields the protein CASRRKPTGLAGGPIGELFF.

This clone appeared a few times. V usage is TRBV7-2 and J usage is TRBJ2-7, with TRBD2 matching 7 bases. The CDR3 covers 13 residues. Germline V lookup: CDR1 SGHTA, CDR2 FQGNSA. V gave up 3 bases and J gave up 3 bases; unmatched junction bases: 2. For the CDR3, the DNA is TGTGCCAGCAGCTTTGGGGGGGGCTACGAGCAGTACTTC. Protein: CASSFGGGYEQYF.

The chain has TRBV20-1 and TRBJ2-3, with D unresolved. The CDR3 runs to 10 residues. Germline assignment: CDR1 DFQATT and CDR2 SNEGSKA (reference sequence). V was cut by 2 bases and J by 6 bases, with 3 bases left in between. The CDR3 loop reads CSARLDTQYF. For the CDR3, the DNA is TGCAGTGCTAGACTTGATACGCAGTATTTT.

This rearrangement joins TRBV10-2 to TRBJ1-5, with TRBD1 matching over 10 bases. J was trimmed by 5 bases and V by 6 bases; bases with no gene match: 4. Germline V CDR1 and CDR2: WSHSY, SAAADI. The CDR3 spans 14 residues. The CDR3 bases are TGCGCCAGCAGAGAAGGGACAGGGGATCAGCCCCAGCATTTT. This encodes CASREGTGDQPQHF.

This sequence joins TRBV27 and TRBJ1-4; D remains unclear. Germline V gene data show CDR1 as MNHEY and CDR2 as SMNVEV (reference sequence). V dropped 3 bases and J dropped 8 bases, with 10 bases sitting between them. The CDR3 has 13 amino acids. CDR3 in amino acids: CASSFGPAEKLFF. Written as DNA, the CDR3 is TGTGCCAGCAGTTTCGGCCCGGCAGAAAAACTGTTTTTT.

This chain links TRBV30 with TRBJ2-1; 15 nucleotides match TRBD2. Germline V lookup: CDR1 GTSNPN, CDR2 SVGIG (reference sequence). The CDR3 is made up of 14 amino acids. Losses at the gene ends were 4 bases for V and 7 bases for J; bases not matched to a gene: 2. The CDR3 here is CAWTGTSGRNEQFF. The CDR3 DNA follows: TGTGCCTGGACCGGGACTAGCGGGAGGAATGAGCAGTTCTTC.

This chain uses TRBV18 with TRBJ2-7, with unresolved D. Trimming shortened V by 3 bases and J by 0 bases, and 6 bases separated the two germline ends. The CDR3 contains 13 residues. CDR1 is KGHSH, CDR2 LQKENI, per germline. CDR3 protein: CASSPENSYEQYF. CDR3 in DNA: TGTGCCAGCTCACCCGAGAACTCCTACGAGCAGTACTTC. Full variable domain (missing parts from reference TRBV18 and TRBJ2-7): NAGVMQNPRHLVRRRGQEARLRCSPMKGHSHVYWYRQLPEEGLKFMVYLQKENIIDESGMPKERFSAEFPKEGPSILRIQQVVRGDSAAYFCASSPENSYEQYFGPGTRLTVT.

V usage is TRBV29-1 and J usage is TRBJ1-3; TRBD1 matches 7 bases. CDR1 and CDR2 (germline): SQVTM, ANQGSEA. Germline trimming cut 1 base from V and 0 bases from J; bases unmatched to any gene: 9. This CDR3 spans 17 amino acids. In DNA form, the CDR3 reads TGCAGCGTTGAAGGCGGGGCAGGGGGAATCTCTGGAAACACCATATATTTT. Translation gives CSVEGGAGGISGNTIYF.

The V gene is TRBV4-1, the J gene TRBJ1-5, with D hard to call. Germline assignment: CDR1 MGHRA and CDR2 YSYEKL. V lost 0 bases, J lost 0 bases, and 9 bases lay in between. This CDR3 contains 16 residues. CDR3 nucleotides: TGCGCCAGCAGCCAAGATAGTCACTATAGCAATCAGCCCCAGCATTTT. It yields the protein CASSQDSHYSNQPQHF.

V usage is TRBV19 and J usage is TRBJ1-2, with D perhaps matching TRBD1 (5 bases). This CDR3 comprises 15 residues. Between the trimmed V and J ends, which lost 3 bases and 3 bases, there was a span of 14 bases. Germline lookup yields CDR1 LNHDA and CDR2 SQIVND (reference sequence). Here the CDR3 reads CASSIQIVGDYGYTF. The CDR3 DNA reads TGTGCCAGTAGTATTCAGATTGTAGGGGACTATGGCTACACCTTC.

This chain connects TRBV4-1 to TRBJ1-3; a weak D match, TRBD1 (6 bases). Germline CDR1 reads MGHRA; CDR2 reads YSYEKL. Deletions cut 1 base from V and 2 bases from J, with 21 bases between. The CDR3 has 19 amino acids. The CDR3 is CASSQATGMADQAGNTIYF. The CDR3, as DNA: TGCGCCAGCAGCCAAGCAACAGGGATGGCGGATCAAGCTGGAAACACCATATATTTT.

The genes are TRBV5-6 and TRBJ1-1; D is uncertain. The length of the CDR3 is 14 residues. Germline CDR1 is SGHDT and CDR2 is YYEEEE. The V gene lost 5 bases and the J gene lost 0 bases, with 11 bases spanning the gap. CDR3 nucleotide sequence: TGTGCCAGCAGGTGGGCTGCGGTGAACACTGAAGCTTTCTTT. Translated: CASRWAAVNTEAFF.

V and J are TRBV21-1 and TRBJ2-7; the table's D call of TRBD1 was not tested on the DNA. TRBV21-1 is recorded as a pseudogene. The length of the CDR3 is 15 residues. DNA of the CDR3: TGTGCCAGCAGCAAAAACGGACAGGGGCCCTACGAGCAGTACTTC. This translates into CASSKNGQGPYEQYF.

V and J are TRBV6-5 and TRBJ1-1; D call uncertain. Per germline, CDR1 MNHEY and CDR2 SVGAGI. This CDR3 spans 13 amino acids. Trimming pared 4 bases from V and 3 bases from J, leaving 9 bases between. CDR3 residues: CASSFASDTEAFF. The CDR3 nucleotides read TGTGCCAGCAGTTTCGCCTCGGACACTGAAGCTTTCTTT.

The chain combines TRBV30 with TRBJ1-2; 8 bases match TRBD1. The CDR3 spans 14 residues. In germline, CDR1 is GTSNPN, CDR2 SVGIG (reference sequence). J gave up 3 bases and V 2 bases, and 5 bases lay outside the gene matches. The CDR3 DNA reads TGTGCCTGGAGTCGGACAGGGCGATACTATGGCTACACCTTC. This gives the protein CAWSRTGRYYGYTF.

CDR3 amino acids: CASSLDSYEQYF. DNA for the CDR3: TGTGCCAGCAGCCTCGACAGTTACGAGCAGTACTTC. The V gene is TRBV11-2, the J gene TRBJ2-7; maybe TRBD1 (5 bases). The CDR3 runs to 12 residues. Trimming left V 5 bases short and J 4 bases short, with 9 bases between. Germline CDR1 and CDR2: SGHAT and FQNNGV. The whole variable domain, filled in from reference TRBV11-2 and TRBJ2-7, reads EAGVAQSPRYKIIEKRQSVAFWCNPISGHATLYWYQQILGQGPKLLIQFQNNGVVDDSQLPKDRFSAERLKGVDSTLKIQPAKLEDSAVYLCASSLDSYEQYFGPGTRLTVT.

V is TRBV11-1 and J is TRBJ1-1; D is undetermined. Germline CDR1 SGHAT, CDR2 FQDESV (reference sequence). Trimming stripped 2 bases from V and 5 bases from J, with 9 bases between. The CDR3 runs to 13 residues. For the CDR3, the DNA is TGTGCCAGCAGCTTATCGCGTCGGACTGAAGCTTTCTTT. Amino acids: CASSLSRRTEAFF. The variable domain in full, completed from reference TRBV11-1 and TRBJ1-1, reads EAEVAQSPRYKITEKSQAVAFWCDPISGHATLYWYRQILGQGPELLVQFQDESVVDDSQLPKDRFSAERLKGVDSTLKIQPAELGDSAMYLCASSLSRRTEAFFGQGTRLTVV.